Listed here are 14 T cell receptor beta chains from one sample, sequenced in a study of control samples from healthy donors and cancer patients. TCRdb's copy holds only in-frame clones and misses some; the assay was immunoSEQ multiplex PCR. The data show 100,000 to 120,000 clones, approximately 90% seen once. The specimen sequenced was PBMCs. All receptors come from a woman aged 60-70 years with lung cancer.

This chain connects TRBV9 to TRBJ2-7; D is perhaps TRBD1 (8 bases). Per the germline V gene, CDR1 is SGDLS and CDR2 is YYNGEE. V lost 4 bases to trimming and J lost 2 bases, with 13 bases between them. The CDR3 consists of 14 residues. The CDR3, as DNA: TGTGCCAGCAGCCCACAGGGGGGGACCTACGAGCAGTACTTC. It specifies CASSPQGGTYEQYF.

The gene calls are TRBV2 and TRBJ2-7, with a possible D match to TRBD2 (6 bases). The germline V and J ends were trimmed by 0 bases and 4 bases, with 10 bases remaining between them. The CDR3 sequence is 14 residues long. Per germline, CDR1 SNHLY and CDR2 FYNNEI. The CDR3 region has the DNA TGTGCCAGCAGTGAAGCAAGGGAGGCTTACGAGCAGTACTTC. This codes for CASSEAREAYEQYF.

The V and J genes are TRBV9 and TRBJ2-1; D call uncertain. Per germline, CDR1 SGDLS and CDR2 YYNGEE. Trimming removed 0 bases at V and 2 bases at J, with 9 bases between. This CDR3 spans 15 amino acids. The CDR3 DNA follows: TGTGCCAGCAGCGTAGTCCCCGAAACCTACAATGAGCAGTTCTTC. It is translated as CASSVVPETYNEQFF.

The chain joins TRBV6-6 to TRBJ2-7; D is unresolved. CDR1 and CDR2 from the germline V gene are MNHNY and SVGAGI (reference sequence). V shed 4 bases and J shed 3 bases, with 13 bases lying between them. The CDR3 length is 14 residues. The CDR3 is CASSSNRPGYEQYF. The DNA of the CDR3 is TGTGCCAGCAGTTCCAATCGACCAGGCTACGAGCAGTACTTC.

This clone was observed a handful of times. The chain has TRBV7-9 and TRBJ2-1; TRBD1 matches 11 bases. CDR1 and CDR2 from the germline V gene are SEHNR and FQNEAQ (reference sequence). The CDR3 totals 16 residues. V gave up 6 bases and J gave up 7 bases; unmatched junction bases: 11. The CDR3 nucleotides read TGTGCCAGCAGTTCCGTCGCGGGACAGGGGGTTAATGAGCAGTTCTTC. Its protein is CASSSVAGQGVNEQFF.

This chain connects TRBV5-4 to TRBJ2-1; possibly TRBD2 for D (7 bases). The CDR3 length is 15 residues. V was clipped by 0 bases and J by 5 bases, with 12 bases between them. Looked up from germline, CDR1 is SGHNT and CDR2 is YYREEE (reference sequence). The CDR3 sequence: CASSLGRGADNEQFF. The CDR3 coding sequence is TGTGCCAGCAGCTTGGGTCGGGGGGCGGACAATGAGCAGTTCTTC.

In DNA, the CDR3 is TGTGCCAGCAGCTTGAGCAGGGGCAACAATGAGCAGTTCTTC. Residues: CASSLSRGNNEQFF. V usage is TRBV7-2 and J usage is TRBJ2-1, with D maybe TRBD1 (6 bases). V was cut by 3 bases and J by 5 bases, with 11 bases left in between. Germline CDR1 SGHTA, CDR2 FQGNSA. This CDR3 spans 14 amino acids.

This clone came up a few times. V and J are TRBV3-1 (or the pseudogene TRBV3-2) and TRBJ2-2; D may correspond to TRBD1 or TRBD2 (5 bases each). This CDR3 has 17 residues. The V gene lost 4 bases and the J gene lost 2 bases, with 17 bases spanning the gap. The V gene's germline CDR1 is LGHDT and CDR2 YNNKEL (reference sequence). This CDR3 is CASSPEGADINTGELFF. CDR3 sequence (DNA): TGTGCCAGCAGCCCCGAGGGTGCGGACATAAACACCGGGGAGCTGTTTTTT.

The gene calls are TRBV11-2 and TRBJ1-1; 10 bases map to TRBD1. The CDR3 is 17 residues long. Trimming cost V 0 bases and J 4 bases; bases outside gene matches: 8. CDR1 and CDR2 (germline): SGHAT, FQNNGV. As DNA, the CDR3 is TGTGCCAGCAGCTTAGAAGGGACAGGGGCGTTCAGCACTGAAGCTTTCTTT. This gives the protein CASSLEGTGAFSTEAFF.

The chain has TRBV30 and TRBJ2-5, with 11 bases fitting TRBD2. V gave up 1 base and J gave up 5 bases; unmatched junction bases: 6. The CDR3 extends over 15 amino acids. The V gene's germline CDR1 is GTSNPN and CDR2 SVGIG (reference sequence). CDR3 protein: CAWSGLAGGGETQYF. The CDR3 nucleotides are TGTGCCTGGAGTGGGCTAGCGGGAGGAGGGGAGACCCAGTACTTC. The full variable domain, completed using reference TRBV30 and TRBJ2-5, is SQTIHQWPATLVQPVGSPLSLECTVEGTSNPNLYWYRQAAGRGLQLLFYSVGIGQISSEVPQNLSASRPQDRQFILSSKKLLLSDSGFYLCAWSGLAGGGETQYFGPGTRLLVL.

The chain links TRBV19 to TRBJ1-2; maybe TRBD1 (5 bases). The V and J ends lost 5 bases and 6 bases respectively, with 13 bases between them. The CDR3 is 13 amino acids. Germline loops: CDR1 LNHDA, CDR2 SQIVND (reference sequence). The CDR3 reads CASSWQGLNGYTF. CDR3 bases: TGTGCCAGTAGTTGGCAGGGTCTAAATGGCTACACCTTC.

The chain combines TRBV27 with TRBJ1-2; perhaps TRBD1 as D (5 bases). The CDR3 spans 13 residues. V was trimmed by 3 bases and J by 5 bases, leaving 10 bases between them. CDR1 and CDR2 (germline): MNHEY, SMNVEV (reference sequence). The CDR3 loop reads CASSLWGGYGYTF. DNA for the CDR3: TGTGCCAGCAGTTTGTGGGGGGGGTATGGCTACACCTTC.

CDR3 residues: CASSLGDGYEQYF. CDR3 coding DNA: TGTGCCAGCAGCTTGGGGGACGGCTACGAGCAGTACTTC. The chain combines TRBV5-4 with TRBJ2-7, with D perhaps being TRBD1 or TRBD2 (5 bases each). The V and J ends lost 0 bases and 3 bases respectively, with 7 bases between them. This CDR3 region has 13 residues. The germline CDR1 and CDR2 sequences are SGHNT and YYREEE (reference sequence).

The rearrangement uses TRBV28 and TRBJ2-7, with 9 positions matching TRBD1. The V and J ends lost 4 bases and 5 bases, in that order; junction bases with no gene match: 3. CDR1 is MDHEN and CDR2 is SYDVKM in the germline V gene. The CDR3 totals 13 residues. The CDR3, as DNA: TGTGCCAGCAGTTGGACAGGGGCGGACGAGCAGTACTTC. This translates into CASSWTGADEQYF.